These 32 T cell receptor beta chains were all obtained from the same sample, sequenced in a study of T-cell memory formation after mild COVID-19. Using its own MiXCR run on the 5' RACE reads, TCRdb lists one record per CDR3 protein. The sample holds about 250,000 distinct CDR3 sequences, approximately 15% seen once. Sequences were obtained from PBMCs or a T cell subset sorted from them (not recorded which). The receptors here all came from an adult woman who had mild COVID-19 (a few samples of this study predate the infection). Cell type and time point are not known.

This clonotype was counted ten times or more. CDR3 region: CSARDIPRVAGYNEQFF. CDR3 sequence (DNA): TGCAGTGCTAGAGATATCCCCCGAGTAGCGGGGTACAATGAGCAGTTCTTC. The genes are TRBV20-1 and TRBJ2-1; TRBD2 aligns across 8 bases. CDR1 is DFQATT, CDR2 SNEGSKA, per germline (reference sequence). This CDR3 region has 17 residues. Trimming at V came to 0 bases and at J to 4 bases, leaving 11 bases not matched to a gene.

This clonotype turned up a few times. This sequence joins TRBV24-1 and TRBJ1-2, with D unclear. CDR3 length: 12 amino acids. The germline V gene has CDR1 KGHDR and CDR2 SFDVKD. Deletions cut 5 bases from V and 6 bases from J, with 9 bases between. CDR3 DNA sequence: TGTGCCACCAGTGGCGTGGAGGATGGCTACACCTTC. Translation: CATSGVEDGYTF.

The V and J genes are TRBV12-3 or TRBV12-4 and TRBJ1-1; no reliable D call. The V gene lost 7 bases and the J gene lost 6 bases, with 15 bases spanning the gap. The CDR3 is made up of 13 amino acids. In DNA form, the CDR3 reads TGTGCCAGCACTCAGACTTGGTTCGCTGAAGCTTTCTTT. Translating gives CASTQTWFAEAFF.

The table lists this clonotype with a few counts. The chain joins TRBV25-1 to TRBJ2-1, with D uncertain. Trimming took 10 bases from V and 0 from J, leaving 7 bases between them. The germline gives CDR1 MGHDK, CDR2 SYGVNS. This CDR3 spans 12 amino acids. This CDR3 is CATNVSYNEQFF. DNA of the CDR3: TGTGCCACTAACGTCTCCTACAATGAGCAGTTCTTC. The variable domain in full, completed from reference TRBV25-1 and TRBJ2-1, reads EADIYQTPRYLVIGTGKKITLECSQTMGHDKMYWYQQDPGMELHLIHYSYGVNSTEKGDLSSESTVSRIRTEHFPLTLESARPSHTSQYLCATNVSYNEQFFGPGTRLTVL.

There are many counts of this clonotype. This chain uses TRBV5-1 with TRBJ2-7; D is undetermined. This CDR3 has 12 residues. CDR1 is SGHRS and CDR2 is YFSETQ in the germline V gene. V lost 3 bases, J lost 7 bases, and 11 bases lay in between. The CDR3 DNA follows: TGCGCCAGCAGCTCCCAAGGAAAAGAGCAGTACTTC. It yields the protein CASSSQGKEQYF.

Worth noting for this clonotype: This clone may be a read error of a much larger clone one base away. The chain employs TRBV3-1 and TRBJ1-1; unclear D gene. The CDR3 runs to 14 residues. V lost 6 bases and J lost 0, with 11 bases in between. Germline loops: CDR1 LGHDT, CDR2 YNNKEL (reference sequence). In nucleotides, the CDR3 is TGTGCCAGCAGACGAGGACTAATGAACACTGAAGCTTTCTTT. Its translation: CASRRGLMNTEAFF.

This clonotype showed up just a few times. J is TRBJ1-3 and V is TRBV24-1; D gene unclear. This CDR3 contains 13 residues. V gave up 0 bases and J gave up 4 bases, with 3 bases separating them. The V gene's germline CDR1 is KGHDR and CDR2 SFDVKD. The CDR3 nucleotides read TGTGCCACCAGTGATTTGCGCGGAAACACCATATATTTT. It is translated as CATSDLRGNTIYF.

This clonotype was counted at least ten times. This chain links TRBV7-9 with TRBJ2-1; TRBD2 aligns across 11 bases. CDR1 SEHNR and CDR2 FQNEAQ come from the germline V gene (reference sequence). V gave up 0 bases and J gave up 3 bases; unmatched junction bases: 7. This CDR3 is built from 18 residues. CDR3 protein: CASSLAPSGGRNYNEQFF. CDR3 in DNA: TGTGCCAGCAGCTTAGCTCCTAGCGGGGGGCGGAACTACAATGAGCAGTTCTTC.

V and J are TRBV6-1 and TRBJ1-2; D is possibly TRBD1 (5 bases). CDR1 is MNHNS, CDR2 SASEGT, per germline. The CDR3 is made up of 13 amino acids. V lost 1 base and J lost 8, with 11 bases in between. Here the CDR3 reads CASSEVAGRGYTF. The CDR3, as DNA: TGTGCCAGCAGTGAAGTGGCAGGGAGGGGCTACACCTTC.

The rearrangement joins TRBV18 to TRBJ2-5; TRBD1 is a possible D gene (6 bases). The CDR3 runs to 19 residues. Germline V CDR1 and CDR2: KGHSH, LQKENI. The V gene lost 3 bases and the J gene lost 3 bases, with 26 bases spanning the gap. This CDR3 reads CASSPTRIGQGRQEETQYF. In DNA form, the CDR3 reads TGTGCCAGCTCACCTACTCGAATAGGACAAGGCCGACAGGAAGAGACCCAGTACTTC.

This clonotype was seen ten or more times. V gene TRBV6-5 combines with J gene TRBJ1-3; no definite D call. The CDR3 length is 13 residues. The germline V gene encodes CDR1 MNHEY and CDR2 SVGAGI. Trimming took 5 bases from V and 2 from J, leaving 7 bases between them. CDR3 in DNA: TGTGCCAGCAGTCCGGGAACTGGAAACACCATATATTTT. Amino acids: CASSPGTGNTIYF.

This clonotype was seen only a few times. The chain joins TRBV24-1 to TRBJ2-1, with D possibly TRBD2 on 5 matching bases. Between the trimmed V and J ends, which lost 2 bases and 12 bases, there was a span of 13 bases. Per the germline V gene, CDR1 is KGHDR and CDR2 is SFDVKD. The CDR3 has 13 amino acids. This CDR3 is CATSDSPREGQFF. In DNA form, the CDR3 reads TGTGCCACCAGTGATTCTCCCCGGGAAGGGCAGTTCTTC.

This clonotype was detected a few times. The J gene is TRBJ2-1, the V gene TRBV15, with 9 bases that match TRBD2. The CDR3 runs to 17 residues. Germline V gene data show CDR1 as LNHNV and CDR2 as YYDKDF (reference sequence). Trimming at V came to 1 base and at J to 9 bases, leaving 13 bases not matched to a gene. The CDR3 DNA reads TGTGCCACCAGCAGAGCAGGGATTGGCGGGAGGGCAGGTGAGCAGTTCTTC. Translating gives CATSRAGIGGRAGEQFF.

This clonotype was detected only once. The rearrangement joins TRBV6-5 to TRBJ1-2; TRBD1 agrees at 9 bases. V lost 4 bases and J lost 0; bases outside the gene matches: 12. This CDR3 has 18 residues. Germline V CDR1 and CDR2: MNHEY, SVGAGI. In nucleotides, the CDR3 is TGTGCCAGCAGTTTCTTAGGACAGGGGCGAGAAGCTAACTATGGCTACACCTTC. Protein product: CASSFLGQGREANYGYTF.

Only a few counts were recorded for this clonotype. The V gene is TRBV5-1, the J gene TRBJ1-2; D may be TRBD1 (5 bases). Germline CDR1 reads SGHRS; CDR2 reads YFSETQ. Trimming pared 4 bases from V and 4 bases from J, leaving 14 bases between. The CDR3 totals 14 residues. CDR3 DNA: TGCGCCAGCAGCCGGGACTCGCATAGCTATGGCTACACCTTC. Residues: CASSRDSHSYGYTF.

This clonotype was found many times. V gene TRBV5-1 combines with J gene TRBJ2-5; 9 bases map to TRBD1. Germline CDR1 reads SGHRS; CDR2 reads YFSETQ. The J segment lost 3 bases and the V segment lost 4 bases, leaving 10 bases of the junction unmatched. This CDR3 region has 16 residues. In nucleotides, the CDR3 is TGCGCCAGCAGCCTTAGAGCTTGGGACAGGGAAGAGACCCAGTACTTC. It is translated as CASSLRAWDREETQYF.

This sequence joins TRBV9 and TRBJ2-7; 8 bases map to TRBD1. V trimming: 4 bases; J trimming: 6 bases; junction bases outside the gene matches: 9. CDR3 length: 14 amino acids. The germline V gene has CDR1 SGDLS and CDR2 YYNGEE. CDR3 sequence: CASSLTTTGGEQYF. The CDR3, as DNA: TGTGCCAGCAGCTTAACCACCACAGGGGGCGAGCAGTACTTC.

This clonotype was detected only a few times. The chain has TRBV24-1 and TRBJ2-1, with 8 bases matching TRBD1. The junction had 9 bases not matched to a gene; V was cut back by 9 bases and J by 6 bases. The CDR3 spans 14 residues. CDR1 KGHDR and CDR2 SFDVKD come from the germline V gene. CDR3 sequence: CATATGTGGNEQFF. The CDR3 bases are TGTGCCACCGCCACCGGCACAGGGGGCAATGAGCAGTTCTTC.

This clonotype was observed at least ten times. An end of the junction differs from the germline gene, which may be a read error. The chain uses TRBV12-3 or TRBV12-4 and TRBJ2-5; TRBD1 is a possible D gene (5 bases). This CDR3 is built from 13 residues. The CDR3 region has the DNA TGTGCCAGCAGCTTAGACAGAGGAGAGACCCAGTACTTC. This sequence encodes CASSLDRGETQYF.

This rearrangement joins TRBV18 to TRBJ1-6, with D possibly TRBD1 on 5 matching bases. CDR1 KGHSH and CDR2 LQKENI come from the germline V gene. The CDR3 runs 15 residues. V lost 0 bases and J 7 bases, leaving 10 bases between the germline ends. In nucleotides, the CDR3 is TGTGCCAGCTCACCACCGGGGGGTCGAAATTCACCCCTCCACTTT. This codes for CASSPPGGRNSPLHF.

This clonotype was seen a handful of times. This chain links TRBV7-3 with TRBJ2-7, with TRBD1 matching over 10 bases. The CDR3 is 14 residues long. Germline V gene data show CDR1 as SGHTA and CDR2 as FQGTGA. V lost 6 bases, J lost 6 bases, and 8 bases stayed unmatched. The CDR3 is CASSWTGGASEQYF. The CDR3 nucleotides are TGTGCCAGCAGTTGGACAGGGGGAGCGTCCGAGCAGTACTTC.

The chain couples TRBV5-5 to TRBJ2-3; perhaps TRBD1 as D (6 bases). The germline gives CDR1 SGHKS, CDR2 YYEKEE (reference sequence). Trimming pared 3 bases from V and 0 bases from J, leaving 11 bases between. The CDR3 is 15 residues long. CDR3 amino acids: CASSSRDTSTDTQYF. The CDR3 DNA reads TGTGCCAGCAGCTCCCGGGACACCAGCACAGATACGCAGTATTTT.

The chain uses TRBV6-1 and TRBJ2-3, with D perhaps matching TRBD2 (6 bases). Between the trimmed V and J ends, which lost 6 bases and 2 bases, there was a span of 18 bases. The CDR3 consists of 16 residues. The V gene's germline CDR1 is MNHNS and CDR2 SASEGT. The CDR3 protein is CASSTRPAGYTDTQYF. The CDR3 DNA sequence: TGTGCCAGCAGCACGCGCCCGGCGGGGTACACAGATACGCAGTATTTT.

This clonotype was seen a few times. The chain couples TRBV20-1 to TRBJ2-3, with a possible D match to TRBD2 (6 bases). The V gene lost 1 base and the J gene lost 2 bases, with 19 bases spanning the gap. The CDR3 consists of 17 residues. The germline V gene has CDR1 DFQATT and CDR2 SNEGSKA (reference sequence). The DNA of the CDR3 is TGCAGTGCTAGAGGGGTCAGGGCGGGAAGACACACAGATACGCAGTATTTT. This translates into CSARGVRAGRHTDTQYF.

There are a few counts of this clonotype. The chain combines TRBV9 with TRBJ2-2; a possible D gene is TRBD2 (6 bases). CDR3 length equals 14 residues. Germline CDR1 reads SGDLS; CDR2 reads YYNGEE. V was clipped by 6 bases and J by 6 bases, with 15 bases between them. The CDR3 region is CASTPATGAGELFF. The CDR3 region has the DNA TGTGCCAGCACCCCTGCGACGGGGGCCGGGGAGCTGTTTTTT.

CDR3 sequence (DNA): TGTGCCAGCAGATCCGGACAGGGGAGGAACAATGAGCAGTTCTTC. This codes for CASRSGQGRNNEQFF. The chain has TRBV7-9 and TRBJ2-1, with 9 nucleotides matching TRBD1. With V trimmed by 6 bases and J by 5 bases, 8 bases remained unmatched. In germline, CDR1 is SEHNR, CDR2 FQNEAQ (reference sequence). The CDR3 contains 15 residues.

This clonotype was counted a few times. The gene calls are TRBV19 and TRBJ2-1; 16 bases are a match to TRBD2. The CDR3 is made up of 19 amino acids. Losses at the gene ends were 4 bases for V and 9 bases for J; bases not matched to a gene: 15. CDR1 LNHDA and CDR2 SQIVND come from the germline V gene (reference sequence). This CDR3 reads CASSTYRGTSGRERGEQFF. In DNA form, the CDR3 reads TGTGCCAGTAGTACCTACCGCGGGACTAGCGGGAGGGAAAGAGGTGAGCAGTTCTTC.

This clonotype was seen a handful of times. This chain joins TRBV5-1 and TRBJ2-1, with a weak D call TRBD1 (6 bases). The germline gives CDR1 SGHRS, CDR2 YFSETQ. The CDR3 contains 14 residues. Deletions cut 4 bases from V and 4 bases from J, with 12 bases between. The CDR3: CASSKLQGYNEQFF. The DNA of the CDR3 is TGCGCCAGCAGCAAATTACAGGGTTACAATGAGCAGTTCTTC.

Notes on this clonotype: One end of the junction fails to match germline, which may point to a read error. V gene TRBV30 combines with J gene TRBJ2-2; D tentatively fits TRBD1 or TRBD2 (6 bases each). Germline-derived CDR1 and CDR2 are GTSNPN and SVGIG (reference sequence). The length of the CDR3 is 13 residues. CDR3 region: CAWIPSDGGGGGF. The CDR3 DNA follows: TGTGCCTGGATTCCCTCGGACGGTGGAGGAGGGGGTTTT. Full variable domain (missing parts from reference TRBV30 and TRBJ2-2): SQTIHQWPATLVQPVGSPLSLECTVEGTSNPNLYWYRQAAGRGLQLLFYSVGIGQISSEVPQNLSASRPQDRQFILSSKKLLLSDSGFYLCAWIPSDGGGGGFGEGSRLTVL.

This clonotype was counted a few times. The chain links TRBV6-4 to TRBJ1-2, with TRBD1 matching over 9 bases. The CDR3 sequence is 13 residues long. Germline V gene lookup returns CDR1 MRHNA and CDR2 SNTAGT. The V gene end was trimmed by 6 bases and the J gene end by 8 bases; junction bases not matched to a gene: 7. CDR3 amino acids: CASSGDRAEGYTF. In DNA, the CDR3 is TGTGCCAGCAGCGGGGACAGGGCGGAGGGCTACACCTTC.

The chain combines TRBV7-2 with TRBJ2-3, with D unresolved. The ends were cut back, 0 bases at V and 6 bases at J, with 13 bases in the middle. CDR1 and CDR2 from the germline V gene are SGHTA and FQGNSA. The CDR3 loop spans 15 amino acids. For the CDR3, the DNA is TGTGCCAGCAGCTTAGCCCCCGCTAGTACCGATACGCAGTATTTT. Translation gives CASSLAPASTDTQYF.

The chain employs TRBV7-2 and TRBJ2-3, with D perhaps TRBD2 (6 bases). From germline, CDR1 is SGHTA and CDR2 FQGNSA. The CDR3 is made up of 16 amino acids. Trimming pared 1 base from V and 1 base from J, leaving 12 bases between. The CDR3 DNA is TGTGCCAGCAGCTTAGACATGCGGGACGGCACAGATACGCAGTATTTT. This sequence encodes CASSLDMRDGTDTQYF.